This TCR beta chain stems from a study of a mutant IDH1 vaccine in newly diagnosed glioma. As for the study in general: Radiotherapy, temozolomide, or both had been given previously, and both were given to most. Points from the study as a whole: Evidence of vaccine-induced immune responses was documented in 85% to 95% of patients.

Method: immunoSEQ multiplex PCR; TCRdb's copy keeps in-frame clones and lacks some. The sample includes about 70,000 clones, about 83% seen only once; the top ten take approximately 4.5%. The germline gives CDR1 KGHSH, CDR2 LQKENI. The CDR3 spans 17 residues. Unmatched junction bases numbered 11, after V lost 5 bases and J lost 2 bases. Time point denoted: baseline, week 1 (first vaccination visit). The treatment is: pre-vaccination baseline after standard-of-care therapy. Donor diagnoses consisted of new WHO grade 3 or 4 IDH1-mutant, ATRX-lost astrocytomas. Only one count was recorded for this clone. Its antigen is unidentified.

Sample: peripheral blood mononuclear cells (PBMCs), taken from a glioma patient treated with radiotherapy, temozolomide or both. The source of this sequence is a woman younger than 30 with glioma. Some clones in this sample may be carry-over from other donors' samples. This chain links TRBV18 with TRBJ1-2, with 10 bases identical to TRBD1. The CDR3 loop reads CASSTVDRGRKNYGYTF. Written as DNA, the CDR3 is TGTGCCAGCTCAACGGTCGACAGGGGGCGGAAGAACTATGGCTACACCTTC.